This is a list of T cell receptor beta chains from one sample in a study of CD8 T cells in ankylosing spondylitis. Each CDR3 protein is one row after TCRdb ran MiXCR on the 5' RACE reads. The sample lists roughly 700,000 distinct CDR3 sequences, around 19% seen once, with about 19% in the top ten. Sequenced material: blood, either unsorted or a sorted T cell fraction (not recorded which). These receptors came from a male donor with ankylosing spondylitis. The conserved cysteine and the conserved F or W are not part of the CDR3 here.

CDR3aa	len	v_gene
ASSQETGFGETQY	13	TRBV3-1
ASSEGGTIY	9	TRBV6-1
ASNTLGLGDEQF	12	TRBV5-1
ASSLGTGVEKLF	12	TRBV7-9
SAGAGEAYEQY	11	TRBV20-1
ASSLWFNTEAF	11	TRBV12-3/TRBV12-4
ASSLSSVGETQY	12	TRBV5-6
SARAPPSGTALSYNEQF	17	TRBV20-1
ASSPLGQNYGYT	12	TRBV12-3/TRBV12-4
ASSLEFGRPNEKLF	14	TRBV7-2
ASSLVVGTDGYT	12	TRBV5-1
ATSDPLGRANSPLH	14	TRBV24-1
ASSLFTGSQETQY	13	TRBV4-2
ASSFGGVDEQY	11	TRBV5-6
ASSLSATGQPQH	12	TRBV12-3/TRBV12-4
SASPGETQY	9	TRBV20-1
ASSRDTSSYEQY	12	TRBV12-3/TRBV12-4
ASSLTASGGANEQF	14	TRBV12-3/TRBV12-4
SADWGGEGYT	10	TRBV20-1
SVTVARVGYGYT	12	TRBV29-1
SVETATYEQY	10	TRBV29-1
ASFGPGQGATEAF	13	TRBV6-4
SAPPRGASTNEKLF	14	TRBV20-1
ASSSRGTITYEQY	13	TRBV28
ASSQEIASGDTQY	13	TRBV3-1
AIRGQGGEPYGYT	13	TRBV10-3
SVGTAYTGELF	11	TRBV29-1
ASSLDGDRYNEQF	13	TRBV7-6
SVEIRTGGLPNYGYT	15	TRBV29-1
ASSPTGRKETQY	12	TRBV5-1
ASSQFGQGDTEAF	13	TRBV4-2
ASSQVMMNTEAF	12	TRBV4-1
ASSRPSGHWDGNIQY	15	TRBV19
ASSLLAGPYQETQY	14	TRBV5-1
ASRIRGAEETQY	12	TRBV2
SVEFSGTPSYEQY	13	TRBV29-1
ASSYLDRENQPQH	13	TRBV5-1
ASTFGGSYGYT	11	TRBV6-1
ASSFTGIATTGELF	14	TRBV7-2
ASSLKGPYGNQPQH	14	TRBV12-3/TRBV12-4
ARPGDWRPYEQY	12	TRBV10-1
ASSGPGQGAGEQY	13	TRBV6-1
ASSLAMGADYEQY	13	TRBV7-9
ASSLRGGASSYNEQF	15	TRBV12-3/TRBV12-4
ASSRQGLAGHEQY	13	TRBV12-3/TRBV12-4
ASSSGLAGGSGELF	14	TRBV5-5
SASGGYTDTQY	11	TRBV20-1
ASRKDSVEAF	10	TRBV12-3/TRBV12-4
SAGRLTNEKLF	11	TRBV20-1
ASSLWDRGGSGANVLT	16	TRBV5-1
ASGSTDSNYGYT	12	TRBV12-3/TRBV12-4
SGRDRANEQY	10	TRBV29-1
SANGGGAFARETRY	14	TRBV20-1
ASSGLGEYNEQF	12	TRBV27
ATSRDPPTAGSYNEQF	16	TRBV15
ASSQGIGSRSYNEQF	15	TRBV4-1
ASSWEPGLAGTEQF	14	TRBV5-5
ASDKGLTDTQY	11	TRBV7-6
SVELLQTADYEQY	13	TRBV29-1